This T cell receptor (beta chain) came from a study of blood T cell repertoires in COVID-19. For the study at large: Acute-phase and convalescent COVID-19 samples originated in the United States, Italy and Spain. PBMCs, B-cell-depleted T cells, or T cells provided the cDNA or gDNA that made up the material.

Study processing details: Using reference gene primer amplification, nucleated cell counts were estimated. The protocol was immunoSEQ multiplex PCR, while the TCRdb copy is restricted to in-frame clones and leaves out a portion. The V and J calls and the clone size are those of that table, but D and trimming were determined from the DNA. The sample contains 110,000 to 150,000 clones, 80% to 90% of which appear only once. The CDR3 is 14 residues long. Germline V gene data show CDR1 as MNHEY and CDR2 as SVGAGI. Trimming cost V 7 bases and J 7 bases; bases outside gene matches: 11. What was sequenced was peripheral blood. The chain uses TRBV6-5 and TRBJ1-1, with TRBD1 identical over 8 bases. The receptor was derived from an elderly woman with acute or convalescent COVID-19. CDR3 bases: TGTGCCAGCAAGGTAGAACAGGGGGTTGGTGAAGCTTTCTTT. It translates to CASKVEQGVGEAFF.